Listed below are T cell receptor beta chains from one sample, sequenced in a study of blood T cell repertoires in COVID-19. Assay: immunoSEQ multiplex PCR; the TCRdb copy retains only in-frame clones and omits some. Of tens of thousands of clones in the sample, about 82% are singletons; the top ten hold around 20%. Sample: peripheral blood. The receptors stem from a human donor in a cohort sampled during active COVID-19. Both conserved end residues are part of each CDR3. The D gene is left open where the match is weak. Not every row has a clone size; where given, it reads once, few, many or a size class.

D: NA; V: TRBV9; J: TRBJ1-1; size: NA; DNA: TGTGCCAGCAGCGTAGCGGTGAACACTGAAGCTTTCTTT; CDR3: CASSVAVNTEAFF
D: TRBD2; V: TRBV7-9; J: TRBJ2-7; size: NA; DNA: TGTGCCAGCAGCCCCGGGACTAGCGGGGGCTACGAGCAGTACTTC; CDR3: CASSPGTSGGYEQYF
D: TRBD1; V: TRBV9; J: TRBJ2-1; size: few; DNA: TGTGCCAGCTCAGGGGGATCCTACAATGAGCAGTTCTTC; CDR3: CASSGGSYNEQFF
D: NA; V: TRBV6-1; J: TRBJ2-2; size: NA; DNA: TGTGCCAGCAGTGAAGCACGCAGGGCGAACACCGGGGAGCTGTTTTTT; CDR3: CASSEARRANTGELFF
D: TRBD2; V: TRBV19; J: TRBJ2-5; size: NA; DNA: TGTGCCAGTAGTATGCGGGGGGGATCTGAGACCCAGTACTTC; CDR3: CASSMRGGSETQYF
D: NA; V: TRBV7-8; J: TRBJ1-5; size: NA; DNA: TGTGCCAGCGGGGGGGGTTATAGCAATCAGCCCCAGCATTTT; CDR3: CASGGGYSNQPQHF
D: TRBD2; V: TRBV19; J: TRBJ2-3; size: NA; DNA: TGTGCCAGTAGTACGACTGGCGGGGGGGCCGGAGTTACAGATACGCAGTATTTT; CDR3: CASSTTGGGAGVTDTQYF
D: NA; V: TRBV7-9; J: TRBJ1-1; size: NA; DNA: TGTGCCAGCAGCTTAGTTTCGGAGATGAACACTGAAGCTTTCTTT; CDR3: CASSLVSEMNTEAFF
D: NA; V: TRBV21-1; J: TRBJ1-6; size: few; DNA: TGTGCCAGCAGCCCTTCCCACAGGTTCAGCTCCTATAATTCACCCCTCCACTTT; CDR3: CASSPSHRFSSYNSPLHF
D: TRBD2; V: TRBV10-2; J: TRBJ2-7; size: once; DNA: TGCGCCAGCAGCCCGGGTCGGCAGCGGGGGGGCCACGAGCAGTACTTC; CDR3: CASSPGRQRGGHEQYF
D: TRBD1; V: TRBV6-5; J: TRBJ2-5; size: NA; DNA: TGTGCCAGCAGTTCCCTTCGACAGGGGGCAGTGGAGACCCAGTACTTC; CDR3: CASSSLRQGAVETQYF
D: NA; V: TRBV4-3; J: TRBJ2-3; size: NA; DNA: TGCGCCAGCAGCCAAGCGGCCGCCCGGGGGACAGATACGCAGTATTTT; CDR3: CASSQAAARGTDTQYF
D: NA; V: TRBV4-3; J: TRBJ2-7; size: NA; DNA: TGCGCCAGCAGCCAAGGCGTAGGCGGGCCCTACGAGCAGTACTTC; CDR3: CASSQGVGGPYEQYF
D: TRBD2; V: TRBV10-2; J: TRBJ2-7; size: NA; DNA: TGCGCCAGCAGTGTGGAATTGGGGGGGGTTAGGGACGAGCAGTACTTC; CDR3: CASSVELGGVRDEQYF